This TCR beta chain was found in a study of blood T cell repertoires in COVID-19. The overall study: The origin of the acute and convalescent COVID-19 samples was the United States, Italy and Spain.

Repertoires were generated with immunoSEQ multiplex PCR, while TCRdb's copy carries only in-frame clones and drops some. The sample yields 100,000 to 120,000 clones, over 75% seen once. V gave up 1 base and J gave up 13 bases, with 19 bases separating them. Germline loops: CDR1 LGHDT, CDR2 YNNKEL (reference sequence). This CDR3 spans 14 amino acids. The chain is built from TRBV3-1 (or the pseudogene TRBV3-2) and TRBJ1-1, with no clear D. The clonotype originates from a woman between 65 and 79 years old with acute or convalescent COVID-19. The source material was peripheral blood. The CDR3 protein is CASSQATMGGQVFF. The CDR3 DNA reads as TGTGCCAGCAGCCAAGCAACAATGGGAGGGCAGGTTTTCTTT.